These 10 T cell receptor beta chains were all obtained from the same sample, sequenced in a study of blood T cell repertoires in COVID-19. TCRdb's copy holds only in-frame clones and misses some; the assay was immunoSEQ multiplex PCR. The table records a few hundred thousand clones, roughly 85% of them present only once. Sequenced input: peripheral blood. The receptor source for this set is a man aged 50-59 years with active or convalescent COVID-19.

The CDR3 DNA follows: TGCGCCAGCAGCCCAGATCAGGCGTTCTATGGCTACACCTTC. Translating gives CASSPDQAFYGYTF. This chain uses TRBV5-1 with TRBJ1-2; D gene uncertain. V lost 4 bases and J lost 4, with 14 bases in between. There are 14 residues in the CDR3. Germline V gene data show CDR1 as SGHRS and CDR2 as YFSETQ.

The V call is TRBV5-6, the J call TRBJ2-3; tentative D call: TRBD2 (6 bases). CDR1 SGHDT and CDR2 YYEEEE come from the germline V gene. The length of the CDR3 is 16 residues. V dropped 4 bases and J dropped 2 bases, with 17 bases sitting between them. CDR3 nucleotides: TGTGCCAGCAGCCCAGGGACTCAGAGAGTCACAGATACGCAGTATTTT. It is translated as CASSPGTQRVTDTQYF.

J is TRBJ1-3 and V is TRBV5-1; 9 bases align to TRBD1. With V trimmed by 7 bases and J by 2 bases, 10 bases remained unmatched. The CDR3 is 16 amino acids. Looked up from germline, CDR1 is SGHRS and CDR2 is YFSETQ. The chain's CDR3 is CASSWGQGGPGNTIYF. The CDR3 nucleotides read TGCGCCAGCTCGTGGGGACAGGGAGGACCTGGAAACACCATATATTTT.

The rearrangement uses TRBV5-4 and TRBJ2-1; TRBD2 matches 7 bases. The V gene's germline CDR1 is SGHNT and CDR2 YYREEE (reference sequence). The CDR3 runs 13 residues. With 4 bases clipped from V and 16 bases from J, the junction kept 14 bases outside the gene matches. The CDR3: CASSPDIAGVLFF. In DNA form, the CDR3 reads TGTGCCAGCAGCCCGGACATAGCGGGCGTCCTATTCTTC.

V gene TRBV12-3 or TRBV12-4 combines with J gene TRBJ1-3; D is perhaps TRBD1 (6 bases). The CDR3 extends over 12 amino acids. V was pared by 3 bases and J by 7 bases, with 7 bases between. The CDR3 coding sequence is TGTGCCAGCAGTTTCACAGGGAACACCATATATTTT. Its translation: CASSFTGNTIYF.

The chain carries TRBV5-6 and TRBJ2-2; tentative D call: TRBD2 (6 bases). CDR3 length equals 15 residues. CDR1 and CDR2 (germline): SGHDT, YYEEEE. Trimming took off 0 bases at V and 3 bases at J, with 9 bases between the two ends. CDR3 loop: CASSLAGGDTGELFF. CDR3 bases: TGTGCCAGCAGCTTGGCCGGGGGAGACACCGGGGAGCTGTTTTTT. Looking up the rest from reference TRBV5-6 and TRBJ2-2 gives the full variable domain: DAGVTQSPTHLIKTRGQQVTLRCSPKSGHDTVSWYQQALGQGPQFIFQYYEEEERQRGNFPDRFSGHQFPNYSSELNVNALLLGDSALYLCASSLAGGDTGELFFGEGSRLTVL.

In its sample, this clone was seen a few times. The V gene is TRBV7-9, the J gene TRBJ1-3; D may be TRBD1 (5 bases). Trimming cost V 7 bases and J 1 base, with 20 bases left between them. The CDR3 runs 17 residues. Germline CDR1 and CDR2: SEHNR and FQNEAQ (reference sequence). Written as DNA, the CDR3 is TGTGCCAGCAACCCCGAAAAGCAGGGAGGTTCTGGAAACACCATATATTTT. It yields the protein CASNPEKQGGSGNTIYF.

The chain uses TRBV10-2 and TRBJ2-2; a possible D gene is TRBD1 (6 bases). The CDR3 loop spans 15 amino acids. V shed 2 bases and J shed 6 bases, with 13 bases lying between them. Per germline, CDR1 WSHSY and CDR2 SAAADI. The CDR3 DNA sequence: TGCGCCAGCAGTGAGATCAGGGGTGCTGCCGGGGAGCTGTTTTTT. It yields the protein CASSEIRGAAGELFF.

The V call is TRBV15, the J call TRBJ2-7; TRBD2 is a possible D gene (5 bases). Germline-derived CDR1 and CDR2 are LNHNV and YYDKDF (reference sequence). V gave up 6 bases and J gave up 0 bases, with 9 bases separating them. The CDR3 is 13 amino acids. The CDR3 sequence is CATRVGSSYEQYF. Written as DNA, the CDR3 is TGTGCCACCAGGGTGGGGAGCTCCTACGAGCAGTACTTC.

The table lists this clone with a few counts. The CDR3 sequence is CASSAAGTGGYEQYF. CDR3 nucleotide sequence: TGTGCCAGCAGCGCAGCCGGGACAGGGGGCTACGAGCAGTACTTC. The chain is built from TRBV9 and TRBJ2-7, with TRBD1 matching 11 bases. This CDR3 comprises 15 residues. With 3 bases clipped from V and 3 bases from J, the junction kept 5 bases outside the gene matches. Germline assignment: CDR1 SGDLS and CDR2 YYNGEE.